This T cell receptor (beta chain) was profiled in a study of CD8 T cells in ankylosing spondylitis. Study-wide findings and caveats: Some of these motif variants have turned up before, in reports on reactive arthritis synovial fluid and blood. Disease-linked clones reportedly concentrated significantly in matched ankylosing spondylitis synovial fluid. It appeared that ankylosing spondylitis blood was characterized by a TCR beta motif of eight highly homologous variants.

Researchers built TCR beta libraries using quantitative 5'-RACE with molecular barcodes. TCRdb redid the calling of the 5' RACE reads with MiXCR, one entry per CDR3 protein. The data show hundreds of thousands of distinct CDR3 sequences, with 20% seen just once and 7.5% to 9% held by the top ten. Concerning this clonotype itself: Its antigen is as yet unknown.

This clonotype was obtained from a male donor with ankylosing spondylitis or in good health (not recorded which). The specimen sequenced was blood, either unsorted or a sorted T cell fraction (not recorded which).

CDR3 nucleotides: TGTGCCAGCAGTCAAGAGACTTTCTCTGGAAACACCATATATTTT. This sequence encodes CASSQETFSGNTIYF. This sequence joins TRBV5-4 and TRBJ1-3; D gene uncertain. V was shortened by 5 bases and J by 0 bases, with 12 bases between the two germline ends. Germline CDR1 reads SGHNT; CDR2 reads YYREEE (reference sequence). This CDR3 spans 15 amino acids.